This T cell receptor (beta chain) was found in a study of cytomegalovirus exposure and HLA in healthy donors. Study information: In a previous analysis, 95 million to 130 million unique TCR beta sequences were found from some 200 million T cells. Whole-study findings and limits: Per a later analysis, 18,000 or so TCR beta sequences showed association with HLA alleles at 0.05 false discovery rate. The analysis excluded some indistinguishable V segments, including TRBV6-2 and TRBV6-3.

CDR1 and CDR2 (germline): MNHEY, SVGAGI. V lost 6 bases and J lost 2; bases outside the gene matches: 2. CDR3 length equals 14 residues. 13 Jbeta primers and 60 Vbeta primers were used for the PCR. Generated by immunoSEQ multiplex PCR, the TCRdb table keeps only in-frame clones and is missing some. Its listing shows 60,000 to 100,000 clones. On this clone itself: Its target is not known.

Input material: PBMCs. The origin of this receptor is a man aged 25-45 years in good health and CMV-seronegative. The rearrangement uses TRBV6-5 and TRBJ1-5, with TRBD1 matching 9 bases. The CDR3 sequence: CASRTGGGNQPQHF. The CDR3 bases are TGTGCCAGCAGGACAGGGGGGGGCAATCAGCCCCAGCATTTT.